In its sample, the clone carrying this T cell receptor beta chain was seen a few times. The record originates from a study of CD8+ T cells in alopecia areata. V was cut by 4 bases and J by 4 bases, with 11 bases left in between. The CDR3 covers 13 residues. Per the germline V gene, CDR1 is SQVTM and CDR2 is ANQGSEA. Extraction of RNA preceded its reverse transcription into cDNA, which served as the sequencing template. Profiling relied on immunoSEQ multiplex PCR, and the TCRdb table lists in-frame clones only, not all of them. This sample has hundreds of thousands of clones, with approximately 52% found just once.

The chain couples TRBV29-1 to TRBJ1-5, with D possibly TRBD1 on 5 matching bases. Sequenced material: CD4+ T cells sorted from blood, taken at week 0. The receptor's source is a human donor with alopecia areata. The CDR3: CSVVRDPNQPQHF. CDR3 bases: TGCAGCGTTGTCCGGGACCCTAATCAGCCCCAGCATTTT.